This T cell receptor (beta chain) was captured by sequencing in a study of blood T cell repertoires in COVID-19. Study background: PBMCs, B-cell-depleted T cells, or T cells provided the cDNA or gDNA that made up the material.

The CDR3 is 14 residues long. The germline V gene has CDR1 MRHNA and CDR2 SNTAGT. The V end was cut by 5 bases, the J end by 1 base, with 10 bases between. Researchers sorted participants into cohorts using their self-reported clinical history. Original processing notes: Amplified reference gene primers provided the basis for estimating nucleated cell counts. Clones were read by immunoSEQ multiplex PCR, and TCRdb kept only the in-frame ones, dropping some. That table furnishes V, J and clone size, whereas the DNA furnished D and trimming. Counted here are some 190,000 clones, approximately 90% occurring once; the ten biggest clones make up roughly 24%.

The receptor was derived from a woman aged 40 to 50 in a cohort exposed to, infected with or recovered from COVID-19 (not recorded which). The V call is TRBV6-4, the J call TRBJ2-3, with D perhaps matching TRBD2 (6 bases). Sequenced input: PBMCs or T cells enriched from blood (not recorded which). The DNA of the CDR3 is TGTGCCAGCAGTCTGCGACTAGGCACAGATACGCAGTATTTT. Its protein is CASSLRLGTDTQYF.